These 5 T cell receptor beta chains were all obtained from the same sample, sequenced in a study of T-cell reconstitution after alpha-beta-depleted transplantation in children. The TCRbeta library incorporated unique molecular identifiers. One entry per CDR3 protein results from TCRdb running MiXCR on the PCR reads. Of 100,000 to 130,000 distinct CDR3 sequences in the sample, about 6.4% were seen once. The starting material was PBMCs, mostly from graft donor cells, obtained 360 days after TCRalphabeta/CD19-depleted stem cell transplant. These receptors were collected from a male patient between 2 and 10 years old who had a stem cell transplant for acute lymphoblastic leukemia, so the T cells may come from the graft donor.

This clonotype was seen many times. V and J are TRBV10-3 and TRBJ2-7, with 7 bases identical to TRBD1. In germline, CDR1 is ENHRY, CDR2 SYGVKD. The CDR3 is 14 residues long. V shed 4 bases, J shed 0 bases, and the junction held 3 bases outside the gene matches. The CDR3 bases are TGTGCCATCAGTGGCCGGGACAGCTCCTACGAGCAGTACTTC. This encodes CAISGRDSSYEQYF.

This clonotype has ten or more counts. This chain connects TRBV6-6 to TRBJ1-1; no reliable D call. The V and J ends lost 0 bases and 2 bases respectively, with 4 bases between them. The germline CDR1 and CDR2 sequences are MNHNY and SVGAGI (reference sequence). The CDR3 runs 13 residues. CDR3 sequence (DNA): TGTGCCAGCAGTTACTCTTCCAACACTGAAGCTTTCTTT. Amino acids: CASSYSSNTEAFF.

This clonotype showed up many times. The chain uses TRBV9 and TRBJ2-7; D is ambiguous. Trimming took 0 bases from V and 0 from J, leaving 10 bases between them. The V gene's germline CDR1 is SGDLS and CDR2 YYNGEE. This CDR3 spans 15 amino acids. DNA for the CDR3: TGTGCCAGCAGCGTAGCGGGCCATGCCTCCTACGAGCAGTACTTC. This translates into CASSVAGHASYEQYF.

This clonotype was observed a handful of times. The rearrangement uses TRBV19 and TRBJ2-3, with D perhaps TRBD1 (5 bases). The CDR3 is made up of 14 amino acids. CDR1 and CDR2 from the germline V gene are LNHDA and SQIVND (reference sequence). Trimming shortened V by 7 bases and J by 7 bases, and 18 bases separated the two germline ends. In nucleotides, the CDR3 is TGTGCCAGTACTTCAGGGCCCCCACAGAATACGCAGTATTTT. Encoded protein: CASTSGPPQNTQYF. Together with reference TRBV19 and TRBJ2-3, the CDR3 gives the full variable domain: DGGITQSPKYLFRKEGQNVTLSCEQNLNHDAMYWYRQDPGQGLRLIYYSQIVNDFQKGDIAEGYSVSREKKESFPLTVTSAQKNPTAFYLCASTSGPPQNTQYFGPGTRLTVL.

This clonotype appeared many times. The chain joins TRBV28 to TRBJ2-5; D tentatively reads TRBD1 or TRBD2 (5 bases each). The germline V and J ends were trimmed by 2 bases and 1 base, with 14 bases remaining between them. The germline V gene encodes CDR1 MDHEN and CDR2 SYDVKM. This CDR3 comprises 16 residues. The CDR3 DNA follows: TGTGCCAGCAGTTTACTCGGGACCCCCGCCCAAGAGACCCAGTACTTC. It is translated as CASSLLGTPAQETQYF.